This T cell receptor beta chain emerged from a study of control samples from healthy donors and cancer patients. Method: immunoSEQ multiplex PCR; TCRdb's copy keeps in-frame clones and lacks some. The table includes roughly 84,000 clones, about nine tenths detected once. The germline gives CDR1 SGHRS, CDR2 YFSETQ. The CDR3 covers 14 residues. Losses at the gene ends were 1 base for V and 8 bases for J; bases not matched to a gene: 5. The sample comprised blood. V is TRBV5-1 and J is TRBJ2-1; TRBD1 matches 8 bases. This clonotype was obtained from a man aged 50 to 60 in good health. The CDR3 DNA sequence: TGCGCCAGCAGCTTGCGGACAGGGAGCGATGAGCAGTTCTTC. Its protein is CASSLRTGSDEQFF. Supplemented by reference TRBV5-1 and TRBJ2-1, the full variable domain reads KAGVTQTPRYLIKTRGQQVTLSCSPISGHRSVSWYQQTPGQGLQFLFEYFSETQRNKGNFPGRFSGRQFSNSRSEMNVSTLELGDSALYLCASSLRTGSDEQFFGPGTRLTVL.